A single sample gave rise to the 5 T cell receptor beta chains below, sequenced in a study of early T cells in non-severe SARS-CoV-2 infection. MiXCR, run by TCRdb on the 5' RACE reads, gives a single entry per CDR3 protein. The profile shows tens of thousands of distinct CDR3 sequences, more than 12% of them singletons. The sequenced sample consisted of whole blood. The receptors were gathered from an adult who was a healthcare worker with PCR-confirmed SARS-CoV-2 infection or an uninfected control (not recorded which).

This clonotype was detected many times. The chain employs TRBV7-8 and TRBJ2-7; 13 positions match TRBD2. Germline assignment: CDR1 SGHVS and CDR2 FQNEAQ. The V segment lost 5 bases and the J segment 4 bases; nucleotides outside the gene matches: 8. The CDR3 totals 16 residues. CDR3 sequence reads: CASSPSPGLAGYEQYF. CDR3 DNA sequence: TGTGCCAGCAGCCCCTCTCCGGGACTAGCGGGATACGAGCAGTACTTC.

This clonotype was observed a handful of times. The chain has TRBV4-3 and TRBJ1-1; D is uncertain. Deletions cut 0 bases from V and 0 bases from J, with 5 bases between. The CDR3 totals 14 residues. CDR1 and CDR2 (germline): LGHNA, YSLEER. DNA for the CDR3: TGCGCCAGCAGCCAAGAGTCGATGAACACTGAAGCTTTCTTT. Amino acid sequence: CASSQESMNTEAFF.

This clonotype has just a few counts. J is TRBJ2-3 and V is TRBV28; D is perhaps TRBD1 (5 bases). In germline, CDR1 is MDHEN, CDR2 SYDVKM. The germline V and J ends were trimmed by 2 bases and 5 bases, with 23 bases remaining between them. The CDR3 runs to 18 residues. The CDR3 bases are TGTGCCAGCAGTTTACGCCCCCTCCGGGTCAGGGCTGGAGATACGCAGTATTTT. This encodes CASSLRPLRVRAGDTQYF.

This clonotype was detected a few times. The rearrangement joins TRBV12-3 or TRBV12-4 to TRBJ2-1; 7 nucleotides match TRBD1. The CDR3 is made up of 15 amino acids. V gave up 5 bases and J gave up 2 bases; unmatched junction bases: 6. CDR3 sequence: CASSRAGTAYNEQFF. In DNA form, the CDR3 reads TGTGCCAGCAGTAGGGCCGGGACAGCCTACAATGAGCAGTTCTTC.

In this sample, this clonotype turned up many times. The CDR3 protein is CASSLVSQGGEKLFF. CDR3 bases: TGTGCCAGCAGCTTAGTTTCCCAGGGCGGTGAAAAACTGTTTTTT. The rearrangement links TRBV11-2 to TRBJ1-4; tentative D call: TRBD1 (5 bases). Germline assignment: CDR1 SGHAT and CDR2 FQNNGV. V gave up 1 base and J gave up 7 bases, with 13 bases separating them. The CDR3 has 15 residues.